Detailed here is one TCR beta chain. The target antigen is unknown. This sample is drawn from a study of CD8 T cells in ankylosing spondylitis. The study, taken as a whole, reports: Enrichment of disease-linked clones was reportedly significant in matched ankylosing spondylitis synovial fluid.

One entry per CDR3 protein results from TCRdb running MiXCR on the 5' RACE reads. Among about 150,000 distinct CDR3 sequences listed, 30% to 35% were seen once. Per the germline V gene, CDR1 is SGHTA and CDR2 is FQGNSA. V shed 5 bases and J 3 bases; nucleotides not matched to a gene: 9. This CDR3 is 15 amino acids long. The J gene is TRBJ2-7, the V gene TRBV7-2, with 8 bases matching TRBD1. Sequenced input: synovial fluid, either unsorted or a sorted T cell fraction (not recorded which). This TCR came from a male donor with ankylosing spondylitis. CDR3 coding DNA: TGTGCCAGCAGCCCCCGGACAGGGCAAGGCTACGAGCAGTACTTC. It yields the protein CASSPRTGQGYEQYF. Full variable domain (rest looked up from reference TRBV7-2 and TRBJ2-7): GAGVSQSPSNKVTEKGKDVELRCDPISGHTALYWYRQSLGQGLEFLIYFQGNSAPDKSGLPSDRFSAERTGGSVSTLTIQRTQQEDSAVYLCASSPRTGQGYEQYFGPGTRLTVT.